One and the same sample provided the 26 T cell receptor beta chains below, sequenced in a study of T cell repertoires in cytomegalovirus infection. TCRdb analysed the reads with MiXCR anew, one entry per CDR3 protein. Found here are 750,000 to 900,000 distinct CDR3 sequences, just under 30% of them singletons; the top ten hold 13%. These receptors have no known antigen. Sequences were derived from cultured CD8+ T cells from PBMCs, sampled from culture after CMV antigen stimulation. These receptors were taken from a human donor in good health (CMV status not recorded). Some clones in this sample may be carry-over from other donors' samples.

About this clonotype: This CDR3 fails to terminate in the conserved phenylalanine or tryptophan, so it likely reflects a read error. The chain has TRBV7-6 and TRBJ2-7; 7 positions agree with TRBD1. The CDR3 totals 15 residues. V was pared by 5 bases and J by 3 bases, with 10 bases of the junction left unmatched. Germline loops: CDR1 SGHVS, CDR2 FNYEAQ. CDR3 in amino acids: CASSLSVTGDYEQYC. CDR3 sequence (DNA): TGTGCCAGCAGCCTCAGCGTAACAGGGGACTACGAGCAGTACTGC.

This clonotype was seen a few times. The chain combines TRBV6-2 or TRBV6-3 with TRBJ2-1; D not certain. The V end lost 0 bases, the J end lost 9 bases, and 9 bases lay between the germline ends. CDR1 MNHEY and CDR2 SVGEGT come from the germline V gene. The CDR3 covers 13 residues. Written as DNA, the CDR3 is TGTGCCAGCAGTTACTCGACACTACTTGAGCAGTTCTTC. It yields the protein CASSYSTLLEQFF.

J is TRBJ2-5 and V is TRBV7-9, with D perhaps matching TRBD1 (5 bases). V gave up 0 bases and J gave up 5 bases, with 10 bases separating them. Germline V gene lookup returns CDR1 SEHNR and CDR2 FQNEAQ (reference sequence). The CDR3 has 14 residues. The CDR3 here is CASSLAGRIETQYF. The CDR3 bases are TGTGCCAGCAGCTTAGCGGGGCGGATCGAGACCCAGTACTTC.

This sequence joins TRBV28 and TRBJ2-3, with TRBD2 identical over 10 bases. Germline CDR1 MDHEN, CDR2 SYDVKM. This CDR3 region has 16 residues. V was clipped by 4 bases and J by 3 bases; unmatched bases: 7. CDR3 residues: CASSSSGGLGTDTQYF. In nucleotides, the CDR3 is TGTGCCAGCAGTTCTAGCGGGGGTCTGGGGACAGATACGCAGTATTTT. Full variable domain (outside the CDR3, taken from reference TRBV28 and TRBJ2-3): DVKVTQSSRYLVKRTGEKVFLECVQDMDHENMFWYRQDPGLGLRLIYFSYDVKMKEKGDIPEGYSVSREKKERFSLILESASTNQTSMYLCASSSSGGLGTDTQYFGPGTRLTVL.

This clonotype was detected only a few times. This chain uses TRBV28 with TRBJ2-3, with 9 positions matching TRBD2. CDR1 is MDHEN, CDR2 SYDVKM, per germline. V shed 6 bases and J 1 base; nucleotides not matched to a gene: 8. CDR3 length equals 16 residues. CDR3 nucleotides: TGTGCCAGCAGGGGGACTAGCTCGAGGGGCACAGATACGCAGTATTTT. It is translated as CASRGTSSRGTDTQYF.

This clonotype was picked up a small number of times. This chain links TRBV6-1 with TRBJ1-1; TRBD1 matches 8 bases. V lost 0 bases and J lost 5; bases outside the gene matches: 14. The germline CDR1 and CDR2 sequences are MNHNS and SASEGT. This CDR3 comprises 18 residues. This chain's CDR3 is CASSEAFWGGRGQTEAFF. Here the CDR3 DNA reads TGTGCCAGCAGTGAAGCCTTCTGGGGGGGCAGGGGGCAAACTGAAGCTTTCTTT.

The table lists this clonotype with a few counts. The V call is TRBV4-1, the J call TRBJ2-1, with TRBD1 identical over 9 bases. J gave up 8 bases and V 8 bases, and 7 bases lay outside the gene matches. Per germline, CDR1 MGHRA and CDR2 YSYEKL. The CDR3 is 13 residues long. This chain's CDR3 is CASAHRGLHEQFF. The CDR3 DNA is TGCGCCAGCGCTCACAGGGGGCTACATGAGCAGTTCTTC.

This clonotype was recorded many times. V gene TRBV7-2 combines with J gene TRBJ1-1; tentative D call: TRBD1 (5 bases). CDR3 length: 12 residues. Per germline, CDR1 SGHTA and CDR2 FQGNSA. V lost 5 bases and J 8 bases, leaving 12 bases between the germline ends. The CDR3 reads CASSQTGREAFF. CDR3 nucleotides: TGTGCCAGCAGCCAAACGGGGCGCGAAGCTTTCTTT. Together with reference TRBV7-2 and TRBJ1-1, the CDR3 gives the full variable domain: GAGVSQSPSNKVTEKGKDVELRCDPISGHTALYWYRQSLGQGLEFLIYFQGNSAPDKSGLPSDRFSAERTGGSVSTLTIQRTQQEDSAVYLCASSQTGREAFFGQGTRLTVV.

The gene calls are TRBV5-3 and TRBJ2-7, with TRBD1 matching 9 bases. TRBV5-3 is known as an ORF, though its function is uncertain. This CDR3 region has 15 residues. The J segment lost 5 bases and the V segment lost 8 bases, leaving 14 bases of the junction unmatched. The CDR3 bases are TGTGCCAGCAGCATAGGGACAGGGAATTTCGACGAGCAGTACGTC. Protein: CASSIGTGNFDEQYV.

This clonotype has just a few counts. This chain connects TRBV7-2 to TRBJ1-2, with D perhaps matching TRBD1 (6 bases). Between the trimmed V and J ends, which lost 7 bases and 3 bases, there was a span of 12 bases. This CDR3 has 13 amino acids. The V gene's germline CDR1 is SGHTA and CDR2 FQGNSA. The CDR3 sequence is CASNPQGYYGYTF. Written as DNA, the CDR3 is TGTGCCAGCAACCCTCAGGGGTACTATGGCTACACCTTC. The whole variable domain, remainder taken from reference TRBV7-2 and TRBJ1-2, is GAGVSQSPSNKVTEKGKDVELRCDPISGHTALYWYRQSLGQGLEFLIYFQGNSAPDKSGLPSDRFSAERTGGSVSTLTIQRTQQEDSAVYLCASNPQGYYGYTFGSGTRLTVV.

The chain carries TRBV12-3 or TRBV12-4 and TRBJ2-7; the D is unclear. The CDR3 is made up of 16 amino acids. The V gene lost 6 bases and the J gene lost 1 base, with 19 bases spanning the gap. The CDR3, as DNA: TGTGCCAGCAGCCCGAGCCCGACCCCGAATTCCTACGAGCAGTACTTC. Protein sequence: CASSPSPTPNSYEQYF.

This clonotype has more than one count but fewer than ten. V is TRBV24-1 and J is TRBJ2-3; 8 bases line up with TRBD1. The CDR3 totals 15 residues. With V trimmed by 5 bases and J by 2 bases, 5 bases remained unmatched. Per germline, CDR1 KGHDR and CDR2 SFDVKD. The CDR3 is CATSARTGTTDTQYF. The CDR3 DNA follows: TGTGCCACCAGTGCGCGGACAGGGACCACAGATACGCAGTATTTT.

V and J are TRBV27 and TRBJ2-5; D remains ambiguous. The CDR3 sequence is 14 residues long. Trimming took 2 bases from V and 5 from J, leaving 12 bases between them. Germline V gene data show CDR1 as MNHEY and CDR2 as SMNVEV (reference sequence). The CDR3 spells CASSLILGGETQYF. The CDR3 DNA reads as TGTGCCAGCAGTTTAATTCTGGGTGGGGAGACCCAGTACTTC.

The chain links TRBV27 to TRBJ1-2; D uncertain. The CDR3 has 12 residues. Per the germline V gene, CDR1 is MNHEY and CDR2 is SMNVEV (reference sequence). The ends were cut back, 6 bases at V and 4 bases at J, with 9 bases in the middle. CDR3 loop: CASRGFLYGYTF. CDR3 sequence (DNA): TGTGCCAGCAGAGGTTTCCTCTATGGCTACACCTTC.

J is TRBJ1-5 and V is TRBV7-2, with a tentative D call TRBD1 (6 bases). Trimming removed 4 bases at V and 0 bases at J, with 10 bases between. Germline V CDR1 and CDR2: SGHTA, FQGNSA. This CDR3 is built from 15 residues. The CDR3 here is CASSSWGASNQPQHF. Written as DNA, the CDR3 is TGTGCCAGCAGCTCCTGGGGGGCTAGCAATCAGCCCCAGCATTTT. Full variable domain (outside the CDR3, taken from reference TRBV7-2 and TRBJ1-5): GAGVSQSPSNKVTEKGKDVELRCDPISGHTALYWYRQSLGQGLEFLIYFQGNSAPDKSGLPSDRFSAERTGGSVSTLTIQRTQQEDSAVYLCASSSWGASNQPQHFGDGTRLSIL.

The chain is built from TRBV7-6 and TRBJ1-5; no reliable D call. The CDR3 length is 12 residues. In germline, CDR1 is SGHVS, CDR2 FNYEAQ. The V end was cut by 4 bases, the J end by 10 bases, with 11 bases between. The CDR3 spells CASSSGPLPQHF. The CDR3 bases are TGTGCCAGCAGCTCAGGCCCACTACCCCAGCATTTT. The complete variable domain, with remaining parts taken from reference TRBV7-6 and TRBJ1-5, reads GAGVSQSPRYKVTKRGQDVALRCDPISGHVSLYWYRQALGQGPEFLTYFNYEAQQDKSGLPNDRFSAERPEGSISTLTIQRTEQRDSAMYRCASSSGPLPQHFGDGTRLSIL.

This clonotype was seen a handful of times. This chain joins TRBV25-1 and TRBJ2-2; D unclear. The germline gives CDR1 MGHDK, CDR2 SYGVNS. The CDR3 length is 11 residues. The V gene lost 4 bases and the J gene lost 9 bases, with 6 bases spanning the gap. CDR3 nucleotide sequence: TGTGCCAGCAGTGTCAGCTGGGAGCTGTTTTTT. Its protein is CASSVSWELFF. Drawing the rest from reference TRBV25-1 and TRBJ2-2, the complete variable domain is EADIYQTPRYLVIGTGKKITLECSQTMGHDKMYWYQQDPGMELHLIHYSYGVNSTEKGDLSSESTVSRIRTEHFPLTLESARPSHTSQYLCASSVSWELFFGEGSRLTVL.

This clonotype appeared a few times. DNA for the CDR3: TGTGCCAGTAGTATAGGGGTCAGGAGGGAAAAAAACATTCAGTACTTC. This encodes CASSIGVRREKNIQYF. The chain carries TRBV19 and TRBJ2-4; TRBD2 might be the D (6 bases). The CDR3 covers 16 residues. CDR1 and CDR2 (germline): LNHDA, SQIVND (reference sequence). Trimming stripped 1 base from V and 4 bases from J, with 14 bases between.

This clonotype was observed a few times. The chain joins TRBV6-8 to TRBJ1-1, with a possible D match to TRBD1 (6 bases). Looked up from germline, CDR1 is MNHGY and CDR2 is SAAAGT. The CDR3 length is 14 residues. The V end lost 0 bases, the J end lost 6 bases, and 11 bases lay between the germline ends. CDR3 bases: TGTGCCAGCAGTTACTCGATCGCAGGGGCTGAAGCTTTCTTT. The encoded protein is CASSYSIAGAEAFF.

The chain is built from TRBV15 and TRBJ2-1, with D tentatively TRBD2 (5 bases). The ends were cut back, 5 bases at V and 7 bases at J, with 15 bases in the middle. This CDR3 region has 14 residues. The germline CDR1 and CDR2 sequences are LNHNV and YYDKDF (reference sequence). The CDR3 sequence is CATSDPRSGNEQFF. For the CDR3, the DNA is TGTGCCACCAGCGACCCGCGGTCGGGGAATGAGCAGTTCTTC.

The CDR3: CADRQGTDTQYF. The CDR3 nucleotides are TGTGCCGACCGACAGGGGACAGATACGCAGTATTTT. The V gene is TRBV2, the J gene TRBJ2-3; 8 bases are a match to TRBD1. This CDR3 region has 12 residues. CDR1 and CDR2 from the germline V gene are SNHLY and FYNNEI. V was pared by 11 bases and J by 3 bases, with 4 bases of the junction left unmatched.

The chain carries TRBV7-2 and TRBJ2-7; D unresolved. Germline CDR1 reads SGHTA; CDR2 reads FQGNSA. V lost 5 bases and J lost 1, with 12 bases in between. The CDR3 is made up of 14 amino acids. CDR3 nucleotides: TGTGCCAGCAGCCCCTCGTGGGGTTCCTACGAGCAGTACTTC. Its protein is CASSPSWGSYEQYF.

The CDR3 loop is CSASALDTPEAFF. In DNA, the CDR3 is TGCAGTGCTAGCGCCCTCGACACACCCGAAGCTTTCTTT. The chain combines TRBV20-1 with TRBJ1-1, with no clear D. The V and J ends lost 3 bases and 8 bases respectively, with 16 bases between them. This CDR3 is built from 13 residues. CDR1 and CDR2 (germline): DFQATT, SNEGSKA (reference sequence).

The DNA for the CDR3 is TGTGCCAGTAGTATACTATCGACAGAGTATAGCAATCAGCCCCAGCATTTT. Residues: CASSILSTEYSNQPQHF. This sequence joins TRBV19 and TRBJ1-5, with D maybe TRBD1 (5 bases). Germline V gives CDR1 LNHDA, CDR2 SQIVND (reference sequence). V was trimmed by 2 bases and J by 0 bases, leaving 14 bases between them. The CDR3 covers 17 residues.

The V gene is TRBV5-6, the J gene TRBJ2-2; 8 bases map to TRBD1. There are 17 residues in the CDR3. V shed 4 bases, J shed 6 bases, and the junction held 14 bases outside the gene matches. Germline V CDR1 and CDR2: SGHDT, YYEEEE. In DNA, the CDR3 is TGTGCCAGCAGCCCATGGGTAGGCAGGGGGCCCGCCGGGGAGCTGTTTTTT. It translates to CASSPWVGRGPAGELFF.

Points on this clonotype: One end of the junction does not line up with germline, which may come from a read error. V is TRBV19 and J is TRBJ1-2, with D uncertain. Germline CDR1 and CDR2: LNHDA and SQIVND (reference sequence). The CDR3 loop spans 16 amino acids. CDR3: CARSKPPTKVGYGYTF. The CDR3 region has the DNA TGTGCCAGGAGTAAACCGCCTACAAAGGTTGGATATGGCTACACCTTC.